Listed below are T cell receptor beta chains from one sample, sequenced in a study of technical replicates of blood from a few donors. Clones were read by immunoSEQ multiplex PCR, and TCRdb kept only the in-frame ones, dropping some. This repertoire shows about 97,000 clones, about 95% found once; its top ten account for approximately 0.33%. Material: T cells isolated from PBMCs. The origin of the receptors is a human donor in good health. Both conserved end residues are part of each CDR3. The D gene is left open where the match is weak. Clone size is shown for a subset of rows, as once, few, many or a class of expanded clone.

TRBV4-3,.,TRBJ2-2,once,TGCGCCAGCAGCCAAGACGGCGGGGTAGACACCGGGGAGCTGTTTTTT,CASSQDGGVDTGELFF
TRBV27,TRBD1,TRBJ2-3,.,TGTGCCAGCAGTTTGGGACAGACAAAGACAGATACGCAGTATTTT,CASSLGQTKTDTQYF
TRBV5-1,.,TRBJ2-3,.,TGCGCCAGCAGCTCTTCCGGAGAGGGCCGGTTAACGCAGTATTTT,CASSSSGEGRLTQYF
TRBV5-1,.,TRBJ2-2,once,TGCGCCAGCAGCCCCTACGTGGTTGTCAGGCTGACCGGGGAGCTGTTTTTT,CASSPYVVVRLTGELFF
TRBV19,.,TRBJ1-5,.,TGTGCCAGTAGTATACAAGATACGTTGGAGGGGAATCAGCCCCAGCATTTT,CASSIQDTLEGNQPQHF
TRBV19,.,TRBJ1-4,.,TGTGCCAGTAGTATCGGAGGGAGAAATGAAAAACTGTTTTTT,CASSIGGRNEKLFF
TRBV2,.,TRBJ2-7,.,TGTGCCAGCTCCCTGGAGTCGGGACTGGGTTCACTAGCTTCTACCGAGCAGTACTTC,CASSLESGLGSLASTEQYF
TRBV5-4,TRBD2,TRBJ2-5,.,TGTGCCAGCAGTCTAGGACTAGCGGGAGGGCGGGGTCGAGAGACCCAGTACTTC,CASSLGLAGGRGRETQYF
TRBV2,TRBD1,TRBJ2-7,.,TGTGCCAGCAGTGAAGCCCTCCGGGACAGGGCGAAGTACTTC,CASSEALRDRAKYF
TRBV15,.,TRBJ1-3,.,TGTGCCACCAGCAGAGATGTATCTGGAAACACCATATATTTT,CATSRDVSGNTIYF
TRBV5-4,.,TRBJ1-4,.,TGTGCCAGCAGCCATAATGAAAAACTGTTTTTT,CASSHNEKLFF
TRBV7-2,.,TRBJ2-3,.,TGTGCCAGCAGCCTCCTAAAAATAGATACGCAGTATTTT,CASSLLKIDTQYF
TRBV6-6,.,TRBJ2-7,.,TGTGCCAGCAGTTACTCCAGGGTCGACGAGCAGTACTTC,CASSYSRVDEQYF
TRBV27,.,TRBJ2-1,.,TGTGCCAGCAGCCCTCCGGGGAATGAGCAGTTCTTC,CASSPPGNEQFF
TRBV18,.,TRBJ2-5,.,TGTGCCAGCTCCAACGCGGGTTTTGCCCAAGAGACCCAGTACTTC,CASSNAGFAQETQYF
TRBV9,.,TRBJ1-2,.,TGTGCCAGCAGCGTAGCAGGGGCTGGCTATGGCTACACCTTC,CASSVAGAGYGYTF
TRBV11-3,TRBD2,TRBJ2-2,.,TGTGCCAGCAGCTTGTCCGGACTAGCGTACACCGGGGAGCTGTTTTTT,CASSLSGLAYTGELFF
TRBV16,.,TRBJ2-5,.,TGTGCCAGCAGCCAATCCTGGCAGCAAGAGACCCAGTACTTC,CASSQSWQQETQYF
TRBV7-3,TRBD2,TRBJ2-1,.,TGTGCCAGCAGCATCACTAGCGCTGCCTACAATGAGCAGTTCTTC,CASSITSAAYNEQFF
TRBV4-1,.,TRBJ2-7,.,TGCGCCAGCAGCCAAGGCCGCCAAGGGGGTGGTCCCAGTACCCTCTACGAGCAGTACTTC,CASSQGRQGGGPSTLYEQYF
TRBV6-1,TRBD1,TRBJ1-1,.,TGTGCCAGCAGCCAACAGGGGGGCAACACTGAAGCTTTCTTT,CASSQQGGNTEAFF
TRBV5-1,TRBD2,TRBJ2-5,.,TGCGCCAGCAGCCTGGGACTAGCGGGAGCCACTATCCAAGAGACCCAGTACTTC,CASSLGLAGATIQETQYF
TRBV28,TRBD1,TRBJ1-4,.,TGTGCCAGCAGTCGGGACAGGGGGGAAAAACTGTTTTTT,CASSRDRGEKLFF
TRBV14,TRBD1,TRBJ2-3,.,TGTGCCAGCAGTTCGGAGACAGGGGTTAATACGCAGTATTTT,CASSSETGVNTQYF
TRBV9,TRBD1,TRBJ2-2,.,TGTGCCAGCAGCGCACCGGGACAGGGGATTTTCGGGGAGCTGTTTTTT,CASSAPGQGIFGELFF
TRBV28,.,TRBJ1-4,once,TGTGCCAGCCTCGACAGGCGGACAGAAGGTAATGAAAAATTGTTTTTT,CASLDRRTEGNEKLFF
TRBV11-2,.,TRBJ2-1,.,TGTGCCAGCAGGAGCCTAGCCGGGTCCTACAATGAGCAGTTCTTC,CASRSLAGSYNEQFF
TRBV19,.,TRBJ1-1,.,TGTGCCAGTGGTGGACGGGACACCCAATTGAACACTGAAGCTTTCTTT,CASGGRDTQLNTEAFF
TRBV13,.,TRBJ2-7,once,TGTGCCAGCAGCCCACTGGGGCTCTCCTACGAGCAGTACTTC,CASSPLGLSYEQYF
TRBV30,TRBD1,TRBJ2-2,once,TGTGCCTGGAGGCTCCGGGACAGGGGGTTCACCGGGGAGCTGTTTTTT,CAWRLRDRGFTGELFF
TRBV7-8,TRBD2,TRBJ2-1,.,TGTGCCAGCAGCTTTGGACTAGCGGAAAGCTCCTACAATGAGCAGTTCTTC,CASSFGLAESSYNEQFF
TRBV19,.,TRBJ2-1,.,TGTGCCAGTACCCTGAGCGGGTGGCAGGAGCAGTTCTTC,CASTLSGWQEQFF
TRBV7-6,.,TRBJ2-1,.,TGTGCCAGCAGCTTAGTATTGGAGGGTTTGGGTGAGCAGTTCTTC,CASSLVLEGLGEQFF
TRBV27,TRBD1,TRBJ1-1,.,TGTGCCAGCAGTACTCAGGGGGCGCTGACTGAAGCTTTCTTT,CASSTQGALTEAFF
TRBV4-2,.,TRBJ2-4,.,TGTGCCAGCAGCCAGGGCCTTAAAAACATTCAGTACTTC,CASSQGLKNIQYF
TRBV27,TRBD2,TRBJ2-7,.,TGTGCCAGCAGTTCTAGCGGGACTTACTACGAGCAGTACTTC,CASSSSGTYYEQYF
TRBV13,.,TRBJ1-4,.,TGTGCCAGCAGCTCCGTGTCAACTAATGAAAAACTGTTTTTT,CASSSVSTNEKLFF
TRBV9,.,TRBJ2-7,.,TGTGCCAGCAGCCCTCGACTCTCCTACGAGCAGTACTTC,CASSPRLSYEQYF
TRBV27,TRBD1,TRBJ2-3,.,TGTGCCAGCAGTAGTCGGACAGGTGTAACAGATACGCAGTATTTT,CASSSRTGVTDTQYF
TRBV9,.,TRBJ1-2,.,TGTGCCAGCAGCTCCGGGTCGACAGAAGGCTACACCTTC,CASSSGSTEGYTF
TRBV25-1,.,TRBJ1-5,.,TGTGCCAGCAGGGCACTGGGGGAGGATCAGCCCCAGCATTTT,CASRALGEDQPQHF
TRBV19,.,TRBJ1-3,.,TGTGCCAGTAGTCGTCTGGGGAGCTCTGGAAACACCATATATTTT,CASSRLGSSGNTIYF
TRBV15,TRBD1,TRBJ1-2,.,TGTGCCACCAGCAGGGGGACAGGGGACCTGACTAACTATGGCTACACCTTC,CATSRGTGDLTNYGYTF
TRBV11-3,.,TRBJ2-3,.,TGTGCCAGCAGCTCCGGGGGAACAGATACGCAGTATTTT,CASSSGGTDTQYF
TRBV10-1,.,TRBJ2-1,.,TGCGCCAGCAGTGAGGCTAGCGACACCTACAATGAGCAGTTCTTC,CASSEASDTYNEQFF
TRBV20-1,.,TRBJ1-1,.,TGCAGTGCGGAAAGGGGGACTGAAGCTTTCTTT,CSAERGTEAFF
TRBV21-1,.,TRBJ2-5,.,TGTGCCAGTATAGCCCCGGGAGAGACCCAGTACTTC,CASIAPGETQYF
TRBV5-1,.,TRBJ2-3,.,TGCGCCAGCAGCTTGGCCGGCGGACTAAACACAGATACGCAGTATTTT,CASSLAGGLNTDTQYF
TRBV7-9,TRBD1,TRBJ2-7,.,TGTGCCAGCAGCGGGACAGTTGTCTCCTACGAGCAGTACTTC,CASSGTVVSYEQYF
TRBV5-4,TRBD1,TRBJ2-2,.,TGTGCCAGCAGGTTGACAGGGGGCCCCGGGGAGCTGTTTTTT,CASRLTGGPGELFF
TRBV5-1,.,TRBJ2-5,.,TGCGCCAGCAGCGCCGGACTATACCAAGAGACCCAGTACTTC,CASSAGLYQETQYF
TRBV6-5,.,TRBJ2-7,.,TGTGCCAGCAGTTACTCATCCGCGACCTACGAGCAGTACTTC,CASSYSSATYEQYF
TRBV7-2,.,TRBJ2-7,.,TGTGCCAGCAGCTCGACAGGCCACGAGCAGTACTTC,CASSSTGHEQYF
TRBV9,.,TRBJ2-1,once,TGTGCCAGCAGCGGCTCCGGGGATGAGCAGTTCTTC,CASSGSGDEQFF
TRBV7-9,.,TRBJ1-2,.,TGTGCCAGCAGCTTAGATGTGGAGAACTATGGCTACACCTTC,CASSLDVENYGYTF